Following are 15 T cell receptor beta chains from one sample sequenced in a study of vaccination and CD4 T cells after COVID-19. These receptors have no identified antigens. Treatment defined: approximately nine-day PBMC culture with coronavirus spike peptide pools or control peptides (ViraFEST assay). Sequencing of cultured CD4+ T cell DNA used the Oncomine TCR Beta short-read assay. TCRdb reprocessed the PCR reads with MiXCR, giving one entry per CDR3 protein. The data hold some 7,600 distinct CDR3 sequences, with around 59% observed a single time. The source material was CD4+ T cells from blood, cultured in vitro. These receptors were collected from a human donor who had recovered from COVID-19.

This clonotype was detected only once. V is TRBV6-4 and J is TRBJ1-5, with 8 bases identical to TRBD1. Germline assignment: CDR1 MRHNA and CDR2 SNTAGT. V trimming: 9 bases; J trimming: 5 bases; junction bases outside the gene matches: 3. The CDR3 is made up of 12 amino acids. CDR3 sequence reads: CARDRAYQPQHF. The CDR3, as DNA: TGTGCCAGGGACAGGGCTTATCAGCCCCAGCATTTT.

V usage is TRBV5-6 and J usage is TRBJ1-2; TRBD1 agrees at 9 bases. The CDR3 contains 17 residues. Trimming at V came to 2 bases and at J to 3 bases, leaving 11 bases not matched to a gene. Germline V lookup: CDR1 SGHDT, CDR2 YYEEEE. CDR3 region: CASSFYAGQGRDYGYTF. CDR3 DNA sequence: TGTGCCAGCAGCTTTTACGCGGGACAGGGAAGGGACTATGGCTACACCTTC.

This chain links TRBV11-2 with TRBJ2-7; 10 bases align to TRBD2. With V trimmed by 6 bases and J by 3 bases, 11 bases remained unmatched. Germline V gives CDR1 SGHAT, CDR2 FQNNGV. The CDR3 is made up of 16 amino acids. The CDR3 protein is CASSSGGRGPGYEQYF. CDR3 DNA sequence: TGTGCCAGCAGTAGCGGGGGGCGAGGCCCTGGCTACGAGCAGTACTTC.

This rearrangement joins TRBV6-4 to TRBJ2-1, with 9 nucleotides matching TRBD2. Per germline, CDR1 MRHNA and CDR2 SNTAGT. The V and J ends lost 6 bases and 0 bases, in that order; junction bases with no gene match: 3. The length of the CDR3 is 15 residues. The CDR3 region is CASRLAGASYNEQFF. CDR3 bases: TGTGCCAGCAGGTTAGCGGGGGCCTCCTACAATGAGCAGTTCTTC.

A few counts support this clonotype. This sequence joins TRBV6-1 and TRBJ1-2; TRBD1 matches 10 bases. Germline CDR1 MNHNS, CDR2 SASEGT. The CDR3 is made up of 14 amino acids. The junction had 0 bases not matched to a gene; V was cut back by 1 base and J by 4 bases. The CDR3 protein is CASSEGTGGYGYTF. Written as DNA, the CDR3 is TGTGCCAGCAGTGAAGGGACAGGGGGCTATGGCTACACCTTC.

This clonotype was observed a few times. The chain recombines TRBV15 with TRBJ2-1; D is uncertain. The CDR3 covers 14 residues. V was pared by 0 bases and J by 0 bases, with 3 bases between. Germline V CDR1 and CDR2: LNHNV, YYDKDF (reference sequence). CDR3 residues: CATSREISYNEQFF. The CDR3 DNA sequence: TGTGCCACCAGCAGAGAAATCTCCTACAATGAGCAGTTCTTC.

This CDR3 reads CASSLIRGAGDTQYF. CDR3 in DNA: TGTGCCAGCAGCCTAATTAGGGGGGCTGGAGATACGCAGTATTTT. The chain has TRBV14 and TRBJ2-3; D may match TRBD1 or TRBD2 (6 bases each). Trimming took off 4 bases at V and 5 bases at J, with 16 bases between the two ends. Germline assignment: CDR1 SGHDN and CDR2 FVKESK. This CDR3 is built from 15 residues.

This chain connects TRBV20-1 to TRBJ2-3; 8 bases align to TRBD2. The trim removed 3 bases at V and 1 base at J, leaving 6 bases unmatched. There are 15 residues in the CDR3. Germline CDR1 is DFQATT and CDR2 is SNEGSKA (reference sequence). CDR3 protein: CSASRWGLGTDTQYF. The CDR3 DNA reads TGCAGTGCTAGCAGGTGGGGACTAGGCACAGATACGCAGTATTTT.

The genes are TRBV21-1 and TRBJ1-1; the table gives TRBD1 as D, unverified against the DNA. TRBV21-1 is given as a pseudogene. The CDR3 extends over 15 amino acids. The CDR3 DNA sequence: TGTGCCGGCTCCCGGGCGGGGTGCAGCATACCAGAAGCTTTCTTT. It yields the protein CAGSRAGCSIPEAFF.

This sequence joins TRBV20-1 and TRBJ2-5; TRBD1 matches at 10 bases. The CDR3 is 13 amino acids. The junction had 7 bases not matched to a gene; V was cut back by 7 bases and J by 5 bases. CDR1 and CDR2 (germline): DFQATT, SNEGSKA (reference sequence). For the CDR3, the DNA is TGCAGTGTAGGACAGGGGGGGTGGGAGACCCAGTACTTC. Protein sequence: CSVGQGGWETQYF.

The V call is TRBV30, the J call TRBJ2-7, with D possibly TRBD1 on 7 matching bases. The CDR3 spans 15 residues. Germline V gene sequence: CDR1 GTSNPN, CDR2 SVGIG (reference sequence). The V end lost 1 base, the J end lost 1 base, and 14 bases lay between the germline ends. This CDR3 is CAWSAPEGASYEQYF. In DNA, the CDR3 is TGTGCCTGGAGTGCGCCGGAGGGGGCATCCTACGAGCAGTACTTC.

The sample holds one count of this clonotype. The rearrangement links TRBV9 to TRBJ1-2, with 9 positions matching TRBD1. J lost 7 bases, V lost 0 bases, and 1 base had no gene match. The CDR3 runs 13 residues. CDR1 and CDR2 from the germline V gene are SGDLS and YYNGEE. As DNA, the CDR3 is TGTGCCAGCAGCGTAGGGGACAGGGTTGGCTACACCTTC. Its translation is CASSVGDRVGYTF. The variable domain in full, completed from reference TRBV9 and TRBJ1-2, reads DSGVTQTPKHLITATGQRVTLRCSPRSGDLSVYWYQQSLDQGLQFLIQYYNGEERAKGNILERFSAQQFPDLHSELNLSSLELGDSALYFCASSVGDRVGYTFGSGTRLTVV.

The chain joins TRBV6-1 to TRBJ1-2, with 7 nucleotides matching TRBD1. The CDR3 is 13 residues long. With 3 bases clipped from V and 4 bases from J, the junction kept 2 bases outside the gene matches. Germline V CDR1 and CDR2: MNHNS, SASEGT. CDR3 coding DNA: TGTGCCAGCAGTGACAGGGGGATCTATGGCTACACCTTC. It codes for CASSDRGIYGYTF.

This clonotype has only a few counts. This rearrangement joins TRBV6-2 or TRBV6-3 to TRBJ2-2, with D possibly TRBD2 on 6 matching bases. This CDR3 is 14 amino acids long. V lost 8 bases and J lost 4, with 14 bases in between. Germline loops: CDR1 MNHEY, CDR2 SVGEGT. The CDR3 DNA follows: TGTGCCAGCGGAGGAGGGTCAGGCACCGGGGAGCTGTTTTTT. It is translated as CASGGGSGTGELFF.

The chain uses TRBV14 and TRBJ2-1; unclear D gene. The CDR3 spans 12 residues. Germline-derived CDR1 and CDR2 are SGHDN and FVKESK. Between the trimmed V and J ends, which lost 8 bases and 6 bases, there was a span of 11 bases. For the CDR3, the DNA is TGTGCCAGCGGAACTTATTCCAATGAGCAGTTCTTC. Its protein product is CASGTYSNEQFF.